The 7 T cell receptor beta chains in this list originate from one sample, sequenced in a study of blood T cell repertoires in COVID-19. Clones were sequenced by immunoSEQ multiplex PCR, and TCRdb holds only the in-frame ones, with some missing. The repertoire has about 14,000 clones, roughly nine tenths of them found once; the top ten carry approximately 14%. The sample taken for sequencing was peripheral blood. The receptors originated from a man aged 50 or older with active COVID-19.

The chain combines TRBV10-2 with TRBJ2-7, with 14 bases aligning to TRBD2. The CDR3 covers 16 residues. Trimming at V came to 7 bases and at J to 3 bases, leaving 8 bases not matched to a gene. Germline V lookup: CDR1 WSHSY, CDR2 SAAADI. Here the CDR3 reads CASMGLAGVFSYEQYF. The CDR3 bases are TGCGCCAGCATGGGACTAGCGGGAGTATTCAGCTACGAGCAGTACTTC.

The rearrangement links TRBV7-2 to TRBJ2-5; D perhaps matches TRBD2 (5 bases). V was pared by 1 base and J by 5 bases, with 23 bases between. Germline V gene sequence: CDR1 SGHTA, CDR2 FQGNSA. The CDR3 is 18 residues long. The CDR3, as DNA: TGTGCCAGCAGCTTAGGGCTTGGGTTTAGGCCGGGAAGGGAGACCCAGTACTTC. Translated, it gives CASSLGLGFRPGRETQYF.

The V and J genes are TRBV9 and TRBJ2-1; possible D gene TRBD2, 5 bases. Germline V CDR1 and CDR2: SGDLS, YYNGEE. V was shortened by 4 bases and J by 7 bases, with 18 bases between the two germline ends. The CDR3 runs to 15 residues. The CDR3 protein is CASSPRGYRENEQFF. Here the CDR3 DNA reads TGTGCCAGCAGCCCTAGAGGATATAGGGAGAATGAGCAGTTCTTC.

V is TRBV5-6 and J is TRBJ1-5, with D possibly matching TRBD1 (6 bases). V was trimmed by 4 bases and J by 3 bases, leaving 14 bases between them. The length of the CDR3 is 15 residues. Germline CDR1 is SGHDT and CDR2 is YYEEEE. CDR3 residues: CASSHYQGNNQPQHF. The CDR3 region has the DNA TGTGCCAGCAGCCATTATCAGGGGAACAATCAGCCCCAGCATTTT. The full variable domain, with the rest looked up from reference TRBV5-6 and TRBJ1-5, is DAGVTQSPTHLIKTRGQQVTLRCSPKSGHDTVSWYQQALGQGPQFIFQYYEEEERQRGNFPDRFSGHQFPNYSSELNVNALLLGDSALYLCASSHYQGNNQPQHFGDGTRLSIL.

The chain links TRBV10-3 to TRBJ2-5; D possibly corresponds to TRBD1 (5 bases). The CDR3 sequence is 12 residues long. Germline V gene lookup returns CDR1 ENHRY and CDR2 SYGVKD. The V and J ends lost 2 bases and 9 bases respectively, with 10 bases between them. The CDR3 region has the DNA TGTGCCATCAGTGAGACAGGCCCGCCCCAGTACTTC. Encoded protein: CAISETGPPQYF.

The rearrangement uses TRBV27 and TRBJ1-2, with a weak D call TRBD1 (6 bases). CDR3 length equals 16 residues. The ends were cut back, 7 bases at V and 4 bases at J, with 22 bases in the middle. CDR1 MNHEY and CDR2 SMNVEV come from the germline V gene (reference sequence). The CDR3 sequence: CASTPSTGSLSYGYTF. CDR3 sequence (DNA): TGTGCCAGCACCCCCTCGACAGGATCACTGAGCTATGGCTACACCTTC.

The genes are TRBV11-1 and TRBJ1-1; D is unresolved. Germline V gene data show CDR1 as SGHAT and CDR2 as FQDESV (reference sequence). The CDR3 length is 14 residues. V lost 2 bases and J lost 0, with 7 bases in between. In DNA, the CDR3 is TGTGCCAGCAGCTTAAATTCGTTGAACACTGAAGCTTTCTTT. Its translation is CASSLNSLNTEAFF. Filled out from reference TRBV11-1 and TRBJ1-1, the complete variable domain reads EAEVAQSPRYKITEKSQAVAFWCDPISGHATLYWYRQILGQGPELLVQFQDESVVDDSQLPKDRFSAERLKGVDSTLKIQPAELGDSAMYLCASSLNSLNTEAFFGQGTRLTVV.